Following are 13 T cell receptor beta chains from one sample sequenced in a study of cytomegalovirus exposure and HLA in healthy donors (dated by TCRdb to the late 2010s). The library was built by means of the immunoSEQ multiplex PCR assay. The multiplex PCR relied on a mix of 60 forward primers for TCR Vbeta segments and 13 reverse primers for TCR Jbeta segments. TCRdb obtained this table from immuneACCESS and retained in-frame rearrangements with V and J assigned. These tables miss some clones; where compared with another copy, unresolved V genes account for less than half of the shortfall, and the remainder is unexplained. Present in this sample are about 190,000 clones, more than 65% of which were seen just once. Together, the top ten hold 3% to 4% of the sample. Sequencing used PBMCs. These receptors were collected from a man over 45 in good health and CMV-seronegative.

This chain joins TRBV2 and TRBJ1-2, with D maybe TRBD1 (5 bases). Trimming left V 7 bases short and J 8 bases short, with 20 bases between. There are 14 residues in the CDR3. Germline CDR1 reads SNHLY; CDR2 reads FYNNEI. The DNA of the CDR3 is TGTGCCAGCACCCGGGGGGGACCCCGGTCCGGCTACACCTTC. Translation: CASTRGGPRSGYTF.

Here the CDR3 reads CASSYDRGSYGYTF. The CDR3 nucleotides are TGTGCCAGCAGTTATGACAGGGGTAGCTATGGCTACACCTTC. This chain links TRBV6-1 with TRBJ1-2; 8 nucleotides match TRBD1. Germline V lookup: CDR1 MNHNS, CDR2 SASEGT. The ends lost 5 bases at V and 4 bases at J; junction bases unmatched: 6. The CDR3 contains 14 residues.

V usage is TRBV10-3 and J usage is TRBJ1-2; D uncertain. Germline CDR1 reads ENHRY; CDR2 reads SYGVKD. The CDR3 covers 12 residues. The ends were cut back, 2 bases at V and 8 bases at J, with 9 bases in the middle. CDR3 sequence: CAISETSGGYTF. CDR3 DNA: TGTGCCATCAGTGAGACCTCGGGGGGCTACACCTTC.

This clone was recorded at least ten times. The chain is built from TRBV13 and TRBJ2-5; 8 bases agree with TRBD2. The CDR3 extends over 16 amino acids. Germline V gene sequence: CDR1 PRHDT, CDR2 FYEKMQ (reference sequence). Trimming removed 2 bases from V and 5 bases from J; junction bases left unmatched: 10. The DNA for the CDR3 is TGTGCCAGCAGCTTAAGAAGTCTCGGGGGGGCGGAGACCCAGTACTTC. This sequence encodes CASSLRSLGGAETQYF.

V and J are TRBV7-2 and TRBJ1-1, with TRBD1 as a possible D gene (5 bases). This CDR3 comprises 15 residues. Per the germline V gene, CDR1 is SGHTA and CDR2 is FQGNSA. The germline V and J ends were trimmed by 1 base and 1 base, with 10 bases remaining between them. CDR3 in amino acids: CASSLDTGRNTEAFF. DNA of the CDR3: TGTGCCAGCAGCTTAGACACAGGCCGGAACACTGAAGCTTTCTTT.

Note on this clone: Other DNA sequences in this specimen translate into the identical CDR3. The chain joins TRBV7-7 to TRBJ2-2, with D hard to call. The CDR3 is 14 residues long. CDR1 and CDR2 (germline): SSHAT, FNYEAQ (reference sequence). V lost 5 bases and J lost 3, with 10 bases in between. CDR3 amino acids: CASSADIYTGELFF. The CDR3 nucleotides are TGTGCCAGCAGCGCCGACATCTACACCGGGGAGCTGTTTTTT. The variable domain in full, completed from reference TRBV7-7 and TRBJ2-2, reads GAGVSQSPRYKVTKRGQDVTLRCDPISSHATLYWYQQALGQGPEFLTYFNYEAQPDKSGLPSDRFSAERPEGSISTLTIQRTEQRDSAMYRCASSADIYTGELFFGEGSRLTVL.

CDR3: CASIKELAGAYNEQFF. DNA of the CDR3: TGTGCCAGCATAAAGGAACTAGCGGGGGCCTACAATGAGCAGTTCTTC. J is TRBJ2-1 and V is TRBV2, with 11 bases matching TRBD2. V was pared by 7 bases and J by 2 bases, with 7 bases of the junction left unmatched. Germline-derived CDR1 and CDR2 are SNHLY and FYNNEI. The CDR3 runs 16 residues.

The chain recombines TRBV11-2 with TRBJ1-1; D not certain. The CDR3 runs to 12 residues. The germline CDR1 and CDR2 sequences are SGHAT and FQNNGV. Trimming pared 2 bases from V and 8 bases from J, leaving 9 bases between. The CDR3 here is CASSLRVREAFF. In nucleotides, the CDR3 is TGTGCCAGCAGCTTACGGGTCCGGGAAGCTTTCTTT.

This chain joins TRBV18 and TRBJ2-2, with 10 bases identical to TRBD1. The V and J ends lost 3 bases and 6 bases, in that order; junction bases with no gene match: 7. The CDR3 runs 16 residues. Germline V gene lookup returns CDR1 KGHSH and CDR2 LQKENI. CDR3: CASSPGTGVYSGELFF. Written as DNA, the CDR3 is TGTGCCAGCTCACCTGGGACAGGGGTTTACTCCGGGGAGCTGTTTTTT.

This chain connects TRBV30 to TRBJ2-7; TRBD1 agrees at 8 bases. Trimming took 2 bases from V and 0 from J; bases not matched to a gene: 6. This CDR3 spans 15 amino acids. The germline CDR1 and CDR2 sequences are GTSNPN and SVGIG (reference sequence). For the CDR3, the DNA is TGTGCCTGGAGTCGCTTTACAGGGGGCTCCTACGAGCAGTACTTC. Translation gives CAWSRFTGGSYEQYF.

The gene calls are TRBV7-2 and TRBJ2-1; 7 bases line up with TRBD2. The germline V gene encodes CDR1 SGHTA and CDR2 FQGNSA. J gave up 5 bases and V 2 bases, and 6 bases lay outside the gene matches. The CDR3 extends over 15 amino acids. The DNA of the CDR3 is TGTGCCAGCAGCTTATTCGGGACTATTAACAATGAGCAGTTCTTC. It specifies CASSLFGTINNEQFF.

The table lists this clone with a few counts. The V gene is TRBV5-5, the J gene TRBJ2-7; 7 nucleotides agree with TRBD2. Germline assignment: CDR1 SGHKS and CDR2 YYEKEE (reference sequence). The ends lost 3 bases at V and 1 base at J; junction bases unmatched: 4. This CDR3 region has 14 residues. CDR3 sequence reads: CASSWSGGSYEQYF. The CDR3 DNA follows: TGTGCCAGCAGCTGGTCGGGGGGATCCTACGAGCAGTACTTC. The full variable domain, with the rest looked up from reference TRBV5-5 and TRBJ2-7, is DAGVTQSPTHLIKTRGQQVTLRCSPISGHKSVSWYQQVLGQGPQFIFQYYEKEERGRGNFPDRFSARQFPNYSSELNVNALLLGDSALYLCASSWSGGSYEQYFGPGTRLTVT.

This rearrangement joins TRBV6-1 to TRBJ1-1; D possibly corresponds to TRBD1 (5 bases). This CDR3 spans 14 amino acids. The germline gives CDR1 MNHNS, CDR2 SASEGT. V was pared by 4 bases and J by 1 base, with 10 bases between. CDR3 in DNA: TGTGCCAGCAGTGTGACAGTGTCGAACACTGAAGCTTTCTTT. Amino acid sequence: CASSVTVSNTEAFF.